These T cell receptor beta chains were read from a single sample in a study of T-cell reconstitution after alpha-beta-depleted transplantation in children. MiXCR was run by TCRdb on the PCR reads, yielding one entry per CDR3 protein. The sample lists fewer than 350,000 distinct CDR3 sequences, 10% occurring once. The sequenced sample was PBMCs, obtained before TCRalphabeta/CD19-depleted stem cell transplant. The receptor set was obtained from a boy younger than two with acute myeloid leukemia, due to receive a stem cell transplant. The CDR3 runs from the conserved cysteine through the conserved F or W. The D gene is left open where the match is weak. Size tells how often a clone was seen (once, few, many) or the class of an expanded clone, and some rows leave it out.

size	V	J	D	length	CDR3	DNA
many	TRBV6-5	TRBJ1-5	TRBD1	15	CASSSQGTSNQPQHF	TGTGCCAGCAGTTCACAGGGGACTAGCAATCAGCCCCAGCATTTT
few	TRBV5-1	TRBJ1-2	NA	15	CASSLVEGGYYGYTF	TGCGCCAGCAGCTTGGTGGAGGGGGGCTACTATGGCTACACCTTC
many	TRBV4-3	TRBJ2-2	TRBD2	15	CASSRLATNTGELFF	TGCGCCAGCAGCCGACTAGCGACGAACACCGGGGAGCTGTTTTTT
NA	TRBV28	TRBJ1-4	TRBD1	15	CASNSPGGVNEKLFF	TGTGCCAGCAACTCACCAGGGGGCGTTAATGAAAAACTGTTTTTT
few	TRBV28	TRBJ2-2	NA	15	CASSLGGAGSGELFF	TGTGCCAGCAGTTTGGGGGGGGCCGGTTCGGGGGAGCTGTTTTTT
many	TRBV7-2	TRBJ2-3	TRBD2	18	CASSRLAGGPWGTDTQYF	TGTGCCAGCAGCCGACTAGCGGGGGGCCCGTGGGGCACAGATACGCAGTATTTT
many	TRBV4-2	TRBJ2-5	TRBD1	16	CASSTWTGRGEETQYF	TGTGCCAGCAGCACTTGGACAGGGCGAGGGGAAGAGACCCAGTACTTC
NA	TRBV4-2	TRBJ2-5	TRBD2	15	CASRPRAGGRETQYF	TGTGCCAGCAGACCCCGCGCGGGAGGCCGAGAGACCCAGTACTTC
many	TRBV5-6	TRBJ2-4	NA	15	CASSLALGRGNIQYF	TGTGCCAGCAGCTTGGCCTTGGGTAGGGGGAACATTCAGTACTTC
many	TRBV2	TRBJ2-2	NA	14	CASSETRIDGELFF	TGTGCCAGCAGTGAGACACGGATCGACGGGGAGCTGTTTTTT
many	TRBV27	TRBJ1-2	TRBD1	14	CASRLTGSPYGYTF	TGTGCCAGCAGGTTGACAGGGAGCCCCTATGGCTACACCTTC
many	TRBV9	TRBJ2-7	TRBD1	16	CASSADPTGLSYEQYF	TGTGCCAGCAGCGCCGACCCGACAGGGCTTTCCTACGAGCAGTACTTC
many	TRBV12-3/TRBV12-4	TRBJ2-1	NA	15	CASRPNRAPYNEQFF	TGTGCCAGCAGACCCAACAGGGCTCCCTACAATGAGCAGTTCTTC
many	TRBV11-2	TRBJ2-6	NA	18	CASSLRDPSSSGANVLTF	TGTGCCAGCAGCCTCCGGGATCCGTCTTCCTCTGGGGCCAACGTCCTGACTTTC
many	TRBV2	TRBJ2-7	TRBD1	14	CASCSRTGEYEQYF	TGTGCCAGCTGTAGTAGGACAGGGGAATACGAGCAGTACTTC
many	TRBV20-1	TRBJ1-5	TRBD1	18	CSARDPGDRPYSNQPQHF	TGCAGTGCTAGAGATCCTGGGGACAGACCTTATAGCAATCAGCCCCAGCATTTT
many	TRBV4-3	TRBJ2-3	NA	15	CASSQSPGVVDTQYF	TGCGCCAGCAGCCAATCACCGGGAGTAGTAGATACGCAGTATTTT
many	TRBV6-1	TRBJ2-1	NA	16	CASSEEGGEGYNEQFF	TGTGCCAGCAGTGAAGAAGGGGGGGAGGGATACAATGAGCAGTTCTTC
many	TRBV11-2	TRBJ2-2	NA	15	CASSLRGTNTGELFF	TGTGCCAGCAGTTTAAGGGGGACGAACACCGGGGAGCTGTTTTTT
many	TRBV18	TRBJ1-4	NA	16	CASSPKEVSTNEKLFF	TGTGCCAGCTCACCAAAGGAAGTGTCGACTAATGAAAAACTGTTTTTT
NA	TRBV20-1	TRBJ2-5	NA	12	CSASGHQETQYF	TGCAGTGCTAGCGGGCACCAAGAGACCCAGTACTTC
NA	TRBV20-1	TRBJ1-6	NA	15	CSATQPGQFNSPLHF	TGCAGTGCTACTCAACCCGGACAGTTTAATTCACCCCTCCACTTT
many	TRBV7-2	TRBJ1-1	TRBD1	12	CASSPNRGLAFF	TGTGCCAGCAGCCCCAACAGGGGCTTAGCTTTCTTT
few	TRBV12-3/TRBV12-4	TRBJ2-1	TRBD2	14	CASSAAGYYNEQFF	TGTGCCAGCAGTGCAGCGGGATACTACAATGAGCAGTTCTTC
many	TRBV27	TRBJ2-3	TRBD1	15	CASSSGTGGTDTQYF	TGTGCCAGCAGTTCCGGGACAGGGGGCACAGATACGCAGTATTTT
many	TRBV29-1	TRBJ2-1	TRBD1	14	CSVTGTASYNEQFF	TGCAGCGTTACCGGGACAGCGTCTTACAATGAGCAGTTCTTC
NA	TRBV6-2/TRBV6-3	TRBJ2-7	NA	11	CASSRWYEQYF	TGTGCCAGCAGTCGTTGGTACGAGCAGTACTTC
few	TRBV12-3/TRBV12-4	TRBJ1-1	NA	15	CASSLALRGSGEAFF	TGTGCCAGCAGTTTAGCGCTTCGGGGGTCTGGAGAAGCTTTCTTT
NA	TRBV7-2	TRBJ2-3	TRBD2	15	CASSPWTSVTDTQYF	TGTGCCAGCAGCCCTTGGACTAGCGTAACAGATACGCAGTATTTT
many	TRBV6-5	TRBJ2-7	NA	15	CASSYGALGSYEQYF	TGTGCCAGCAGTTACGGCGCCCTCGGGTCCTACGAGCAGTACTTC
many	TRBV7-2	TRBJ2-3	NA	14	CASSFEIRTDTQYF	TGTGCCAGCAGCTTTGAGATTCGCACAGATACGCAGTATTTT